This TCR beta chain was documented in a study of blood T cell repertoires in COVID-19. Background on the study: T cells, B-cell-depleted T cells, or PBMCs provided the cDNA or gDNA that served as material.

The method was immunoSEQ multiplex PCR; TCRdb's version includes in-frame clones alone and lacks a portion of them. This sample has some 160,000 clones; roughly 90% occur once, and the top ten carry roughly 3.1%. This CDR3 contains 13 residues. The germline CDR1 and CDR2 sequences are MNHNS and SASEGT. V was clipped by 3 bases and J by 11 bases, with 16 bases between them. This rearrangement joins TRBV6-1 to TRBJ2-5, with D maybe TRBD2 (5 bases). The specimen sequenced was peripheral blood. This sequence originates from a man aged 55 to 70 with acute or convalescent COVID-19. Here the CDR3 reads CASSEGVIAPQYF. DNA of the CDR3: TGTGCCAGCAGTGAGGGAGTCATCGCCCCGCAGTACTTC.